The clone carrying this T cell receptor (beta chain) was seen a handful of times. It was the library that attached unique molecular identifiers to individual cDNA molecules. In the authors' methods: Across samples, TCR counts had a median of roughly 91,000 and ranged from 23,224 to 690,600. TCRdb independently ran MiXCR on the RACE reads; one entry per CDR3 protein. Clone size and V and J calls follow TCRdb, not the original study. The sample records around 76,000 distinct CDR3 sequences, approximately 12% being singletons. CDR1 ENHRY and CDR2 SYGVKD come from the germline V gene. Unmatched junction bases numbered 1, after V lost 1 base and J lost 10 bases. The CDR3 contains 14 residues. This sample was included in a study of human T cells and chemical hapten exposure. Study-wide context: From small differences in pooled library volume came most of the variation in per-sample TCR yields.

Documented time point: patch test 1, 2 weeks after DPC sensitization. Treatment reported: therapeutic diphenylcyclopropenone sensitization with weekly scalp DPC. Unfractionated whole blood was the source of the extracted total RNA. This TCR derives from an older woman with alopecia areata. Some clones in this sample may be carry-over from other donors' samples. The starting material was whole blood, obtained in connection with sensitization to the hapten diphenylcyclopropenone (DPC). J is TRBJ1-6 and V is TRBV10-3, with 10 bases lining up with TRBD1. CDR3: CAISELDRGSPLHF. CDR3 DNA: TGTGCCATCAGTGAGTTGGACAGGGGGTCACCCCTCCACTTT.